At least ten counts were recorded for the clone carrying this TCR beta chain. Its antigen is unidentified. The time point: persistent/refractory GD, antithyroid drugs over 5 years with positive TRAb. The TCR library used RNA extracted from PBMCs. Arm-PCR of CDR3 regions with iRepertoire HTBI primers generated TCR beta libraries. TCRdb used MiXCR to reprocess the multiplex PCR reads, holding one entry per CDR3 protein. The data show 300,000 to 350,000 distinct CDR3 sequences, 20% seen once. Germline assignment: CDR1 SGHVS and CDR2 FQNEAQ. CDR3 size: 12 residues. V shed 2 bases and J shed 6 bases, with 8 bases lying between them. The source of the sample is a study of regulatory T cells in long-lasting Graves disease. Whole-study results and caveats: Reduced TCR diversity was observed in persistent Graves' patients versus newly diagnosed patients.

This chain connects TRBV7-8 to TRBJ2-7; D is unclear. This sample comprised peripheral blood mononuclear cells (PBMCs), obtained when the disease was refractory, from a patient treated with antithyroid drugs. The receptor comes from a female donor with Graves disease. CDR3 nucleotide sequence: TGTGCCAGCAGCTTATCGTTGGGCGAGCAGTACTTC. Protein: CASSLSLGEQYF.